The source of this T cell receptor beta chain is a study of regulatory T cells in long-lasting Graves disease (dated by TCRdb to the early 2020s). Concerning the study at large: Persistent Graves' disease meant more than 5 years of antithyroid drug treatment with TSH receptor autoantibodies that stayed positive. A total of some 35 samples underwent TCR sequencing, from 13 patients with persistent Graves' disease and 20 or so patients with newly diagnosed Graves' disease. Antithyroid drugs had been taken for approximately 10 years on average by persistent Graves' disease patients in the clinical cohort. The study took place in China and was registered as a clinical trial. Persistent Graves' disease patients were compared with newly diagnosed Graves' disease patients by peripheral blood TCR sequencing and RNA sequencing. The study at large found these results: Sequencing and analysis were limited to the TCR beta chain. TRBV28, TRBJ1-2 and TRBJ2-5 were preferentially used in persistent disease, while TRBV20-1 and TRBJ2-1 were favored in newly diagnosed disease. More public clonotypes were shared among persistent patients (approximately 3,000) than among newly diagnosed patients (roughly 1,000). The study examined only peripheral blood because the primary lesion, thyroid tissue, could not be accessed. Persistent Graves' disease patients showed lower TCR Shannon entropy and fewer highly expanded clones than newly diagnosed patients, suggesting clonal expansion. The authors noted that the small sample size was a limitation that may lower accuracy.

Inclusive of the bounding cysteine and phenylalanine, the CDR3 is 13 residues long. The only DNA kept is the CDR3, 39 bases in frame from the first base. Based on the germline V gene, the CDR1 and CDR2 sequences are SGHDT and YYEEEE. V lost 2 bases and J lost 5 bases; the stretch between them is 7 bases long. This clonotype was recorded a few times. Its antigen remains undetermined. Per-base qualities were not stored, and no clone one base away is much larger. Receptors were amplified or captured by multiplex PCR. Sequenced using an Illumina HiSeq 4000. CDR3 regions were amplified by Arm-PCR with iRepertoire HTBI primers to construct TCR beta libraries. PCR products were gel purified before sequencing. As for the original processing: Gene usage analysis of CDR3 amino acid clonotypes relied on the 55 to 80 TRBV and 14 TRBJ segments identified across samples. COPE and FqMerger were used to merge the filtered high-quality paired reads into contigs. BLAST was used to align contigs to the IMGT TRBV, TRBD and TRBJ reference genes, and CDR3 was defined following IMGT. Highly expanded clones were defined as clonotypes with a frequency above 0.1%. Repertoire diversity was measured by Shannon entropy, and V-J evenness by the Gini coefficient. A clonotype was considered public if more than one individual shared it. TCRdb reprocessing: public reads trimmed at Q25 with fastp, clones called with MiXCR, in-frame beta chains kept. Entries that share a CDR3 protein sequence are merged under the most common genes and DNA. These V and J calls derive from TCRdb rather than the authors' analysis. The sample records 500,000 to 700,000 distinct CDR3 sequences, 30% of which are singletons. Around 40% of the sample is taken by the ten largest.

The time point label for this specimen denotes: persistent/refractory GD, antithyroid drugs over 5 years with positive TRAb. For both TCR sequencing and RNA sequencing, RNA was extracted from PBMCs using TRIzol. The diagnosis of Graves' disease was made according to American Thyroid Association guidelines. Patients for the study were recruited at an endocrinology department in Xi'an, China. Each patient gave 7.5 to 10 milliliters of peripheral blood, collected in an EDTA anticoagulant tube. Ficoll Paque Plus density gradient separation was used to isolate PBMCs, and no further T cell sorting was done. An Agilent 2100 Bioanalyzer and agarose gel were used to check RNA quality, while a NanoDrop 2000 measured RNA concentration.

The TCR comes from a female donor with Graves disease. Material: peripheral blood mononuclear cells (PBMCs), obtained when the disease was refractory, from a patient treated with antithyroid drugs. The V gene is TRBV5-6 and the J gene is TRBJ1-4; the D gene assignment is ambiguous. The DNA sequence follows: TGTGCCAGCAGCTTAACAGTGAATGAAAAACTGTTTTTT. Translated, it reads CASSLTVNEKLFF. With the portions outside the CDR3 filled from the reference TRBV5-6 and TRBJ1-4 genes, the complete variable region becomes DAGVTQSPTHLIKTRGQQVTLRCSPKSGHDTVSWYQQALGQGPQFIFQYYEEEERQRGNFPDRFSGHQFPNYSSELNVNALLLGDSALYLCASSLTVNEKLFFGSGTQLSVL.